Only a few counts were recorded for the clone carrying this T cell receptor (beta chain). This sample stems from a study of identical twins. MiXCR, run by TCRdb on the 5' RACE reads, gives a single entry per CDR3 protein. In the table there are about 900,000 distinct CDR3 sequences, approximately 13% of which are singletons. The germline V and J ends were trimmed by 1 base and 2 bases, with 10 bases remaining between them. This CDR3 region has 15 residues. The germline V gene encodes CDR1 SGHVS and CDR2 FNYEAQ. A further study also used this sample, focusing on yellow fever vaccine responses in identical twins.

The specimen sequenced was PBMCs. The sequence came from a woman younger than 30 in good health. The chain combines TRBV7-6 with TRBJ2-3; D gene unclear. CDR3 residues: CASSLGARHTDTQYF. Here the CDR3 DNA reads TGTGCCAGCAGCTTAGGAGCGCGCCACACAGATACGCAGTATTTT.